The sequence of this T cell receptor beta chain was determined in a study of cytomegalovirus exposure and HLA in healthy donors. The study's findings and limits: TCR sequences were mostly rare, though some public TCRs occurred in many donors. In vitro checks showed that a few CMV-associated chains really do target CMV antigens. Immune exposure information available was restricted to CMV serostatus.

There were likely unrecorded immune exposures, though donors were nominally healthy when sampled. This clone was detected only once. Its antigen is unknown. Primers for the PCR totalled 60 Vbeta and 13 Jbeta. Measured with immunoSEQ multiplex PCR; TCRdb has only the in-frame clones, and not every one. The sample holds about 170,000 clones, 75% to 85% seen once. The sequencing input was PBMCs. The receptor comes from a girl aged 2-10 years in good health and CMV-seropositive.

CDR3 residues: CASSKGLAGSGELFF. The CDR3 nucleotides read TGTGCCAGCAGTAAAGGACTAGCGGGATCAGGGGAGCTGTTTTTT. The chain carries TRBV25-1 and TRBJ2-2, with 12 nucleotides matching TRBD2. Germline V gene data show CDR1 as MGHDK and CDR2 as SYGVNS. V dropped 5 bases and J dropped 8; count of bases not matched to a gene: 6. There are 15 residues in the CDR3.